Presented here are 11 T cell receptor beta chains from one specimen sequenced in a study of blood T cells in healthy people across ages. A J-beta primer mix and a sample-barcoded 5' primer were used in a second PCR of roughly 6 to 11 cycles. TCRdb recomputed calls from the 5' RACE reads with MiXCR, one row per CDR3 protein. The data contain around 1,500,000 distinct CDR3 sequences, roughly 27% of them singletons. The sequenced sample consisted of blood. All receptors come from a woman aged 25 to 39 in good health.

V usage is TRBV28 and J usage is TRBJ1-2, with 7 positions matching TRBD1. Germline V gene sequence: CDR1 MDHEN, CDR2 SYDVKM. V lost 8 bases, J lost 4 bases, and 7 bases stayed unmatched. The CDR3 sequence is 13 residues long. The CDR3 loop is CASSTGLGYGYTF. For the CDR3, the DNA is TGTGCCAGCTCGACAGGGTTGGGCTATGGCTACACCTTC.

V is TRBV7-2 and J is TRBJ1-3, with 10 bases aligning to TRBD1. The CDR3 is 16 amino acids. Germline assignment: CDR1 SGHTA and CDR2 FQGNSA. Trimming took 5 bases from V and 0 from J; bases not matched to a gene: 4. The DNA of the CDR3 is TGTGCCAGCAGCCTACGGGACAGGGGCTCTGGAAACACCATATATTTT. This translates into CASSLRDRGSGNTIYF. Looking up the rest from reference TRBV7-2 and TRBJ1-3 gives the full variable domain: GAGVSQSPSNKVTEKGKDVELRCDPISGHTALYWYRQSLGQGLEFLIYFQGNSAPDKSGLPSDRFSAERTGGSVSTLTIQRTQQEDSAVYLCASSLRDRGSGNTIYFGEGSWLTVV.

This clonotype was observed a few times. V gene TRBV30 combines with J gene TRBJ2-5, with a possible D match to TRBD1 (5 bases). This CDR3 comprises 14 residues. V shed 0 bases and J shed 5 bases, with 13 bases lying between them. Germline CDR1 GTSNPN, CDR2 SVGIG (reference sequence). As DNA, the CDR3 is TGTGCCTGGAGTGTATTTGGCAGGGCGGAGACCCAGTACTTC. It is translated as CAWSVFGRAETQYF. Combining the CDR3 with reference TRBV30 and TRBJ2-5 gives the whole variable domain SQTIHQWPATLVQPVGSPLSLECTVEGTSNPNLYWYRQAAGRGLQLLFYSVGIGQISSEVPQNLSASRPQDRQFILSSKKLLLSDSGFYLCAWSVFGRAETQYFGPGTRLLVL.

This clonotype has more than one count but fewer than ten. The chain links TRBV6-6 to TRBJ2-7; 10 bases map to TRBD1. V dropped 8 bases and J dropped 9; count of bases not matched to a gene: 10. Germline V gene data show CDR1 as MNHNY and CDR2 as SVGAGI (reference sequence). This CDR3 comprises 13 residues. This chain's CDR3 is CASQPGQGSGQYF. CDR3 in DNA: TGTGCCAGCCAGCCGGGACAGGGGTCGGGGCAGTACTTC.

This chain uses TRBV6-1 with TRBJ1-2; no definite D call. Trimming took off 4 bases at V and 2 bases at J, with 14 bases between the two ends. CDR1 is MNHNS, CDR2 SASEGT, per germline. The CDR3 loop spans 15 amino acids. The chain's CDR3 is CASSGHPSGNYGYTF. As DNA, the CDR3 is TGTGCCAGCAGTGGTCATCCCAGCGGGAACTATGGCTACACCTTC.

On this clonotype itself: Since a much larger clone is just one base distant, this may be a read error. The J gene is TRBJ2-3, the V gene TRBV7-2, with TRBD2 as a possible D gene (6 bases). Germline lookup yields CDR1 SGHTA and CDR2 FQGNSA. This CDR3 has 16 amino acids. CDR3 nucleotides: TGTGCCAACAGCCCTCATAGCGGCACTAGCACAGATACGCAGTATTTT. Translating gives CANSPHSGTSTDTQYF.

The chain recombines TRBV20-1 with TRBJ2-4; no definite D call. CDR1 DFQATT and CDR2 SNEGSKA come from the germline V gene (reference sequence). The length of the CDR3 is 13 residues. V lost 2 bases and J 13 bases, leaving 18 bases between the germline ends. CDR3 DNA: TGCAGTGCTAGACCCTTCGGGCGTAATGAGCAGTACTTC. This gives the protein CSARPFGRNEQYF.

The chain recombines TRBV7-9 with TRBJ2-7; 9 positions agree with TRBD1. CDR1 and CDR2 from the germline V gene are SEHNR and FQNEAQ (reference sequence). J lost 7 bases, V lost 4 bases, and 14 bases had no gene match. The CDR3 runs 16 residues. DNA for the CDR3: TGTGCCAGCAGCTGGGCAACCGGGACAGGGTTGGGGGAGCAGTACTTC. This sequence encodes CASSWATGTGLGEQYF.

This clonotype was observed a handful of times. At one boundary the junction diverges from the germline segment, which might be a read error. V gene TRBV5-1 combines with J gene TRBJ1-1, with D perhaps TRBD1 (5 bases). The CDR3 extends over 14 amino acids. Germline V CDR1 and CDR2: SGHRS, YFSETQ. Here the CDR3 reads CASSPGRGNTEAFF. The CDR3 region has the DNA TGTGCCAGCTCACCGGGACGGGGGAACACTGAAGCTTTCTTT.

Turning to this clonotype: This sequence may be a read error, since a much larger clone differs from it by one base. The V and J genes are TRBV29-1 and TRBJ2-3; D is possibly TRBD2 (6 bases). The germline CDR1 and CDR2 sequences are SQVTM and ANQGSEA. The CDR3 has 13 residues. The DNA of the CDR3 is TGCTGCGTTGGAGGGATCAGCACAGATACGCAGTATTTT. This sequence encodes CCVGGISTDTQYF.

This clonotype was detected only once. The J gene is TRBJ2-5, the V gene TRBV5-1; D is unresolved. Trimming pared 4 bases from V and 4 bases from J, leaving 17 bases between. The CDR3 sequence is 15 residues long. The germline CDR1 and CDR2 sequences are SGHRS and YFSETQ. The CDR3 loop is CASSASQVPRETQYF. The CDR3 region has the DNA TGCGCCAGCAGCGCTTCCCAGGTTCCACGAGAGACCCAGTACTTC.